Listed below are T cell receptor beta chains from one sample, sequenced in a study of blood T cell repertoires in COVID-19. The repertoire was sequenced with immunoSEQ multiplex PCR; TCRdb's copy has only in-frame clones and lacks some. Here the sample spans 150,000 to 200,000 clones, over 90% being singletons. The sequenced sample consisted of peripheral blood. Receptor source: a woman between 55 and 75 years old with COVID-19, enrolled during active disease. The conserved cysteine and the conserved F or W are not part of the CDR3 here. Part of the rows lack a size; the others show once, few, many or a class for expanded clones.

clone_size	v_call	j_call	cdr3_aa
.	TRBV18	TRBJ2-3	ASSPMTSGGTSDTQY
.	TRBV6-5	TRBJ2-5	ASYRGRETQY
.	TRBV27	TRBJ1-4	ASSFSRGREKLF
few	TRBV3-1/TRBV3-2	TRBJ2-7	ASSQYGGGAYEQY
.	TRBV28	TRBJ2-5	ASSRWTGQETQY
.	TRBV5-6	TRBJ1-1	ASSLTVWDTEAF
few	TRBV5-1	TRBJ1-4	ASSWGGGNEKLF
.	TRBV5-8	TRBJ2-3	ASSLEGSGDTQY
.	TRBV5-1	TRBJ1-6	ASSLDQGSGPLH
.	TRBV29-1	TRBJ2-5	SVTTGEETQY
.	TRBV27	TRBJ2-7	ASSLSSQQGNPYEQY
.	TRBV6-2/TRBV6-3	TRBJ1-2	ASSPRDRGYYGYT
.	TRBV4-3	TRBJ2-7	ASSQVVWGGSYEQY
.	TRBV5-5	TRBJ2-3	ASSLATGYTSTDTQY
.	TRBV18	TRBJ1-1	ASSPRTEMNTEAF
once	TRBV6-1	TRBJ1-3	ASSELGASSGNTIY
.	TRBV7-2	TRBJ2-1	ASSLVPGQISYNEQF
once	TRBV6-5	TRBJ1-2	ASSLSGTGIGYT
.	TRBV19	TRBJ2-5	ASSMDGDETQY
few	TRBV3-1/TRBV3-2	TRBJ2-7	ASSLLGGTGGSSYEQY
.	TRBV3-1/TRBV3-2	TRBJ1-1	ASSQDRGLAEAF
.	TRBV27	TRBJ1-6	ASSPDSSGYYNSPLH
.	TRBV5-1	TRBJ2-7	ASSQLSAGNSYEQY
.	TRBV6-5	TRBJ1-2	ASTQSYGYT
.	TRBV6-5	TRBJ2-7	ASSRGGLVAYEQY
.	TRBV10-3	TRBJ2-5	AISDTGIQETQY
.	TRBV7-6	TRBJ1-5	ASSLGTGGRSQPQH
.	TRBV6-2/TRBV6-3	TRBJ2-5	ASSRLPGQQETQY
.	TRBV27	TRBJ1-1	ASSLNNRRGPNTEAF
.	TRBV4-3	TRBJ1-2	ASSQGQGHGYT
few	TRBV9	TRBJ2-3	ASSYRVPSTDTQY
.	TRBV6-6	TRBJ2-7	ASTGTRTNEQY
few	TRBV6-5	TRBJ2-7	ASRLDTPYEQY